The 31 T cell receptor beta chains in this list originate from one sample, sequenced in a study of blood T cells in healthy people across ages. A second PCR, run for about 7 to 11 cycles, used a sample-barcoded 5' primer plus a J-beta primer mix. Each CDR3 protein gets one entry after TCRdb re-called the 5' RACE reads with MiXCR. This sample has fewer than 2 million distinct CDR3 sequences, with 30% to 40% found just once. Sequenced: blood. All receptors come from a human donor in good health.

The V and J genes are TRBV11-3 and TRBJ1-2; D call uncertain. Germline V lookup: CDR1 SGHNT, CDR2 YENEEA. Trimming cost V 2 bases and J 4 bases, with 8 bases left between them. There are 13 residues in the CDR3. The CDR3 DNA reads as TGTGCCAGCAGCTTAATGGGTGGCTATGGCTACACCTTC. It translates to CASSLMGGYGYTF.

This clonotype occurred a few times. The rearrangement joins TRBV11-1 to TRBJ2-5; 7 bases agree with TRBD1. CDR3 length: 15 amino acids. V gave up 3 bases and J gave up 0 bases; unmatched junction bases: 4. CDR1 is SGHAT, CDR2 FQDESV, per germline (reference sequence). CDR3 DNA sequence: TGTGCCAGCAGCTTGGGACAGAAGTACCAAGAGACCCAGTACTTC. It is translated as CASSLGQKYQETQYF. Full variable domain (rest looked up from reference TRBV11-1 and TRBJ2-5): EAEVAQSPRYKITEKSQAVAFWCDPISGHATLYWYRQILGQGPELLVQFQDESVVDDSQLPKDRFSAERLKGVDSTLKIQPAELGDSAMYLCASSLGQKYQETQYFGPGTRLLVL.

A few counts support this clonotype. This chain links TRBV12-3 or TRBV12-4 with TRBJ2-7; D is uncertain. This CDR3 region has 14 residues. Trimming shortened V by 2 bases and J by 3 bases, and 11 bases separated the two germline ends. This CDR3 reads CASSLINGFYEQYF. Here the CDR3 DNA reads TGTGCCAGCAGTTTAATCAATGGGTTCTACGAGCAGTACTTC.

The chain recombines TRBV4-2 with TRBJ2-1; D is perhaps TRBD2 (5 bases). The CDR3 loop spans 14 amino acids. The V and J ends lost 1 base and 15 bases respectively, with 19 bases between them. Germline V lookup: CDR1 LGHNA, CDR2 YNFKEQ. The DNA of the CDR3 is TGTGCCAGCAGCCAAGTGGGTAAGACTAACGAGTTGTTCTTC. Protein product: CASSQVGKTNELFF.

The gene calls are TRBV18 and TRBJ2-1, with 10 bases fitting TRBD1. The germline gives CDR1 KGHSH, CDR2 LQKENI. The CDR3 consists of 18 residues. With V trimmed by 3 bases and J by 9 bases, 17 bases remained unmatched. The CDR3 bases are TGTGCCAGCTCACCTCGGACATCTGGACAGGGGGATTATGGTGAGCAGTTCTTC. Protein product: CASSPRTSGQGDYGEQFF.

The chain uses TRBV12-3 or TRBV12-4 and TRBJ1-2; 7 bases map to TRBD1. Losses at the gene ends were 7 bases for V and 3 bases for J; bases not matched to a gene: 8. CDR3 length: 14 amino acids. The CDR3 protein is CASNVGGADYGYTF. The CDR3, as DNA: TGTGCCAGCAACGTAGGGGGCGCGGACTATGGCTACACCTTC.

The chain links TRBV4-2 to TRBJ1-5, with 7 bases identical to TRBD1. The germline V gene encodes CDR1 LGHNA and CDR2 YNFKEQ. V shed 0 bases, J shed 1 base, and the junction held 6 bases outside the gene matches. There are 17 residues in the CDR3. The CDR3 here is CASSQDYQGGSNQPQHF. The DNA for the CDR3 is TGTGCCAGCAGCCAAGATTACCAGGGGGGAAGCAATCAGCCCCAGCATTTT.

On this clonotype itself: The junction differs from germline at one of its ends, possibly a read error. This chain links TRBV20-1 with TRBJ2-3, with 8 positions matching TRBD2. CDR3 size: 14 residues. Per germline, CDR1 DFQATT and CDR2 SNEGSKA (reference sequence). The CDR3, as DNA: TGCGGTGCTAGGCGGGGGGTTAGCACAGATACGCAGTATTTT. Encoded protein: CGARRGVSTDTQYF.

There are a few counts of this clonotype. The rearrangement links TRBV24-1 to TRBJ1-2; D unresolved. Germline lookup yields CDR1 KGHDR and CDR2 SFDVKD. The V and J ends lost 0 bases and 5 bases respectively, with 3 bases between them. The CDR3 runs 12 residues. CDR3 residues: CATSDLAYGYTF. The CDR3, as DNA: TGTGCCACCAGTGATTTGGCTTATGGCTACACCTTC.

This clonotype has just a few counts. The chain couples TRBV27 to TRBJ2-3; D is unresolved. This CDR3 has 14 amino acids. Germline CDR1 MNHEY, CDR2 SMNVEV (reference sequence). Trimming removed 2 bases at V and 3 bases at J, with 9 bases between. CDR3: CASSLRWLTDTQYF. The CDR3 bases are TGTGCCAGCAGTTTAAGGTGGTTGACAGATACGCAGTATTTT.

This clonotype has a single count. J is TRBJ2-7 and V is TRBV10-3; maybe TRBD1 (6 bases). Trimming took off 6 bases at V and 2 bases at J, with 11 bases between the two ends. This CDR3 is 13 amino acids long. Germline CDR1 is ENHRY and CDR2 is SYGVKD. CDR3: CAISKGDPYEQYF. CDR3 DNA sequence: TGTGCCATCAGCAAGGGGGATCCCTACGAGCAGTACTTC.

The genes are TRBV9 and TRBJ2-3; TRBD2 agrees at 8 bases. The CDR3 extends over 18 amino acids. Unmatched junction bases numbered 12, after V lost 0 bases and J lost 3 bases. The germline V gene encodes CDR1 SGDLS and CDR2 YYNGEE. The CDR3 DNA follows: TGTGCCAGCAGCGTAGTTGGCTCGGGGGGGCCTCTAACAGATACGCAGTATTTT. It specifies CASSVVGSGGPLTDTQYF.

V gene TRBV20-1 combines with J gene TRBJ2-7; TRBD1 aligns across 9 bases. The V segment lost 3 bases and the J segment 1 base; nucleotides outside the gene matches: 13. Germline CDR1 and CDR2: DFQATT and SNEGSKA (reference sequence). This CDR3 has 17 amino acids. CDR3 residues: CSARANIGTGRSYEQYF. The DNA for the CDR3 is TGCAGTGCTAGGGCGAATATCGGGACAGGGAGATCCTACGAGCAGTACTTC.

The V gene is TRBV20-1, the J gene TRBJ2-3, with D unresolved. The CDR3 runs to 13 residues. Deletions cut 6 bases from V and 2 bases from J, with 12 bases between. Looked up from germline, CDR1 is DFQATT and CDR2 is SNEGSKA (reference sequence). In nucleotides, the CDR3 is TGCAGTGCCCACGTGGAGCCCACAGATACGCAGTATTTT. Protein: CSAHVEPTDTQYF.

The rearrangement uses TRBV7-2 and TRBJ2-1; 7 bases match TRBD1. CDR1 and CDR2 from the germline V gene are SGHTA and FQGNSA. This CDR3 region has 14 residues. The V and J ends lost 5 bases and 7 bases, in that order; junction bases with no gene match: 8. DNA for the CDR3: TGTGCCAGCAGCACGCGACAGGGTCCAAATGAGCAGTTCTTC. This sequence encodes CASSTRQGPNEQFF.

The sample holds a few counts of this clonotype. The CDR3 DNA reads as TGCGCCAGCAGCTTGCGGATACGCGAGACCCAGTACTTC. Its translation: CASSLRIRETQYF. The rearrangement uses TRBV5-1 and TRBJ2-5; D is unresolved. CDR1 is SGHRS, CDR2 YFSETQ, per germline. The CDR3 length is 13 residues. V lost 1 base and J lost 5, with 9 bases in between.

Comments on this clonotype: A much larger clone lies a single base off, so this may be a read error. V and J are TRBV6-2 or TRBV6-3 and TRBJ2-3; D gene ambiguous. CDR1 is MNHEY, CDR2 SVGEGT, per germline. V lost 0 bases and J 4 bases, leaving 11 bases between the germline ends. This CDR3 comprises 15 residues. The DNA of the CDR3 is TGTGCCAGCAGTTACTCGAAGGCAGGTCCAGATACGCAGTATTTT. This translates into CASSYSKAGPDTQYF.

Note on this clonotype: A junction boundary mismatches the germline segment, possibly from a read error. The chain uses TRBV11-2 and TRBJ2-1, with a possible D match to TRBD2 (6 bases). The CDR3 has 16 amino acids. Looked up from germline, CDR1 is SGHAT and CDR2 is FQNNGV. CDR3 in DNA: TGTGCCAGCAGCATACTCTGGAGGGCAGATGACAATGAGCTGTTCTTC. As protein: CASSILWRADDNELFF. The entire variable domain, with the rest obtained from reference TRBV11-2 and TRBJ2-1, is as follows: EAGVAQSPRYKIIEKRQSVAFWCNPISGHATLYWYQQILGQGPKLLIQFQNNGVVDDSQLPKDRFSAERLKGVDSTLKIQPAKLEDSAVYLCASSILWRADDNELFFGPGTRLTVL.

The rearrangement joins TRBV20-1 to TRBJ2-5; D might be TRBD2 (5 bases). There are 13 residues in the CDR3. Between the trimmed V and J ends, which lost 4 bases and 2 bases, there was a span of 11 bases. The germline V gene has CDR1 DFQATT and CDR2 SNEGSKA (reference sequence). The CDR3 loop reads CSAKGVSQETQYF. The CDR3 region has the DNA TGCAGTGCTAAGGGAGTCTCGCAAGAGACCCAGTACTTC.

This chain connects TRBV4-3 to TRBJ2-4; TRBD1 is a possible D gene (5 bases). This CDR3 has 17 residues. Germline V gene sequence: CDR1 LGHNA, CDR2 YSLEER. The V end lost 0 bases, the J end lost 0 bases, and 12 bases lay between the germline ends. The CDR3 loop reads CASSQDFGAEAKNIQYF. The CDR3 DNA follows: TGCGCCAGCAGCCAAGATTTTGGGGCTGAAGCCAAAAACATTCAGTACTTC.

This chain joins TRBV7-2 and TRBJ1-5, with D perhaps TRBD1 (6 bases). The CDR3 is 13 residues long. V was pared by 4 bases and J by 7 bases, with 11 bases between. The V gene's germline CDR1 is SGHTA and CDR2 FQGNSA. CDR3 nucleotide sequence: TGTGCCAGCAGCTCCATACAGGGCCAGCCCCAGCATTTT. Protein: CASSSIQGQPQHF.

This chain uses TRBV28 with TRBJ1-1; tentatively, D is TRBD1 (6 bases). Trimming took 6 bases from V and 0 from J, leaving 20 bases between them. The CDR3 consists of 17 residues. Germline-derived CDR1 and CDR2 are MDHEN and SYDVKM. This CDR3 is CASSSYRESAVNTEAFF. CDR3 in DNA: TGTGCCAGCAGCAGTTACAGGGAAAGTGCTGTGAACACTGAAGCTTTCTTT. The complete variable domain, with remaining parts taken from reference TRBV28 and TRBJ1-1, reads DVKVTQSSRYLVKRTGEKVFLECVQDMDHENMFWYRQDPGLGLRLIYFSYDVKMKEKGDIPEGYSVSREKKERFSLILESASTNQTSMYLCASSSYRESAVNTEAFFGQGTRLTVV.

The chain is built from TRBV5-1 and TRBJ1-2; possibly TRBD1 for D (6 bases). The germline V gene encodes CDR1 SGHRS and CDR2 YFSETQ. Trimming left V 0 bases short and J 8 bases short, with 14 bases between. The CDR3 runs to 14 residues. The CDR3 DNA reads TGCGCCAGCAGCTTGGATGGGGGCGCGCGGGGCTACACCTTC. Translating gives CASSLDGGARGYTF.

The rearrangement links TRBV20-1 to TRBJ1-2, with a possible D match to TRBD1 (5 bases). Deletions cut 5 bases from V and 4 bases from J, with 14 bases between. The CDR3 sequence is 13 residues long. CDR1 is DFQATT, CDR2 SNEGSKA, per germline (reference sequence). The CDR3 is CSALWGGPYGYTF. The DNA of the CDR3 is TGCAGTGCTCTCTGGGGCGGACCCTATGGCTACACCTTC.

The rearrangement links TRBV5-4 to TRBJ2-5; unclear D gene. The CDR3 consists of 14 residues. The germline V gene encodes CDR1 SGHNT and CDR2 YYREEE (reference sequence). Trimming took 0 bases from V and 2 from J, leaving 8 bases between them. CDR3 region: CASSLAATQETQYF. The CDR3 DNA sequence: TGTGCCAGCAGCTTGGCGGCTACTCAAGAGACCCAGTACTTC.

This chain connects TRBV10-3 to TRBJ2-2, with D tentatively TRBD1 (5 bases). Trimming shortened V by 6 bases and J by 5 bases, and 10 bases separated the two germline ends. The germline CDR1 and CDR2 sequences are ENHRY and SYGVKD. This CDR3 is 13 amino acids long. In DNA, the CDR3 is TGTGCCATCAGCCGACAGAATACCGGGGAGCTGTTTTTT. Its protein product is CAISRQNTGELFF.

The chain has TRBV5-1 and TRBJ2-5; the D gene is possibly TRBD1 (6 bases). The J call is doubtful: the DNA matches TRBJ2-7 better. Per the germline V gene, CDR1 is SGHRS and CDR2 is YFSETQ. The CDR3 loop spans 14 amino acids. CDR3 amino acids: CASSLEVGGYEQYF. The CDR3 DNA follows: TGCGCCAGCAGCTTGGAGGTAGGGGGTTACGAGCAGTACTTC.

This clonotype has only one observation. The CDR3 region has the DNA TGCGCCAGCAGCTTATATGAACAGACCTCCTACAATGAGCAGTTCTTC. It specifies CASSLYEQTSYNEQFF. J is TRBJ2-1 and V is TRBV5-1, with unresolved D. V lost 2 bases to trimming and J lost 0 bases, with 12 bases between them. The CDR3 has 16 amino acids. Per the germline V gene, CDR1 is SGHRS and CDR2 is YFSETQ.

V gene TRBV20-1 combines with J gene TRBJ2-5, with TRBD2 identical over 10 bases. This CDR3 region has 14 residues. V lost 4 bases, J lost 2 bases, and 4 bases stayed unmatched. CDR1 and CDR2 from the germline V gene are DFQATT and SNEGSKA (reference sequence). The CDR3 reads CSAKGLAVQETQYF. DNA of the CDR3: TGCAGTGCTAAAGGACTAGCGGTACAAGAGACCCAGTACTTC.

This clonotype was seen only a few times. The gene calls are TRBV20-1 and TRBJ2-1; 8 bases align to TRBD1. V dropped 6 bases and J dropped 5; count of bases not matched to a gene: 6. CDR1 DFQATT and CDR2 SNEGSKA come from the germline V gene (reference sequence). The CDR3 has 13 amino acids. CDR3 in amino acids: CSADTTGDNEQFF. The CDR3 DNA reads TGCAGTGCAGATACGACAGGGGACAATGAGCAGTTCTTC.

The genes are TRBV15 and TRBJ1-4; 8 bases fit TRBD1. The germline CDR1 and CDR2 sequences are LNHNV and YYDKDF (reference sequence). The CDR3 runs 15 residues. Trimming removed 1 base from V and 4 bases from J; junction bases left unmatched: 2. The CDR3 loop reads CATSRGTGNNEKLFF. Written as DNA, the CDR3 is TGTGCCACCAGCAGAGGGACAGGGAATAATGAAAAACTGTTTTTT.